This T cell receptor (beta chain) was captured by sequencing in a study of post-analysis software for immune sequencing data. Whole-study context: Recorded subtypes: relapsing-remitting, secondary progressive, progressive-relapsing; some patients unannotated. Whole-study findings and limits: Versus controls, multiple sclerosis patients showed significantly lower diversity (normalized Chao1). Several TRBV segments (TRBV5-6, TRBV5-1 and TRBV20-1 among them) occurred more frequently in patients than in controls.

This clonotype occurred a few times. As yet, its antigen is unknown. TCR beta cDNA libraries included unique molecular identifiers. From the PCR reads, TCRdb called clonotypes with MiXCR, one entry per CDR3 protein. Of about half a million distinct CDR3 sequences listed, under 55% are singletons. This CDR3 has 16 residues. Germline V CDR1 and CDR2: SGHRS, YFSETQ. V shed 4 bases and J shed 2 bases, with 16 bases lying between them. The sequence was collected from a girl between 10 and 17 years old with multiple sclerosis. This chain links TRBV5-1 with TRBJ2-1; D is possibly TRBD1 or TRBD2 (6 bases each). What was sequenced was blood. CDR3 in amino acids: CASSEGGGGTYNEQFF. The CDR3 DNA reads TGCGCCAGCAGCGAGGGGGGAGGCGGCACCTACAATGAGCAGTTCTTC.